This is a list of T cell receptor beta chains from one sample in a study of T cell repertoires in cytomegalovirus infection. TCRdb independently ran MiXCR on the reads; one entry per CDR3 protein. This sample has around 740,000 distinct CDR3 sequences, with 35% to 45% found just once. The sequenced sample consisted of PBMCs. The receptors shown here come from a human donor in good health (CMV status not recorded). Some clones in this sample may be carry-over from other donors' samples. Each CDR3 is given with its conserved first and last residue. A D gene is named only where the DNA matches it firmly. The size of a clone is reported for some rows only, either as once, few or many, or as a class for expanded clones.

j_gene | v_gene | abundance | d_gene | CDR3nt | CDR3aa
TRBJ2-1 | TRBV7-9 | - | - | TGTGCCAGCAGCTTCACTGGCTCTATTTACAATGAGCAGTTCTTC | CASSFTGSIYNEQFF
TRBJ2-6 | TRBV27 | - | - | TGTGCCAGCACCCCAGGGTCTGGGGCCAACGTCCTGACTTTC | CASTPGSGANVLTF
TRBJ2-6 | TRBV28 | - | TRBD2 | TGTGCCAGCAGCCTAGCGGTCGGGGCCAACGTCCTGACTTTC | CASSLAVGANVLTF
TRBJ1-1 | TRBV7-8 | - | - | TGTGCCAGCAGCGCCCTCATCGTCGTGAACACTGAAGCTTTCTTT | CASSALIVVNTEAFF
TRBJ2-5 | TRBV10-3 | - | - | TGTGCCATCAGTGGTGGGCTAGCAGAGACCCAGTACTTC | CAISGGLAETQYF
TRBJ2-1 | TRBV19 | few | TRBD2 | TGTGCCACCTATAGCGGGGGCGAATTACATGAGCAGTTCTTC | CATYSGGELHEQFF
TRBJ2-5 | TRBV6-5 | - | TRBD2 | TGTGCCAGCAGTTACACCGGGACTAGCGGAGGACAAGAGACCCAGTACTTC | CASSYTGTSGGQETQYF
TRBJ2-3 | TRBV20-1 | few | - | TGCAGTGCTCGGCTGGGGGGTCCCACAGATACGCAGTATTTT | CSARLGGPTDTQYF
TRBJ2-7 | TRBV28 | few | - | TGTGCCAGCAGTCCAGGAACAGTAATTGGCTACGAGCAGTACTTC | CASSPGTVIGYEQYF
TRBJ1-3 | TRBV9 | - | TRBD1 | TGTGCCAGCAGCGTAGACAGGGGCGCGAGAGGAAACACCATATATTTT | CASSVDRGARGNTIYF
TRBJ2-1 | TRBV7-2 | - | - | TGTGCCAGCAGCGACTCACGGGCCGGCAATGAGCAGTTCTTC | CASSDSRAGNEQFF
TRBJ2-3 | TRBV6-2/TRBV6-3 | - | TRBD2 | TGTGCCAGCAGCGTAGCGGGGGGGCGTCCCGATACGCAGTATTTT | CASSVAGGRPDTQYF
TRBJ1-5 | TRBV20-1 | - | - | TGCAGTGCTAGAGATGGGTCCGGTGGCAATCAGCCCCAGCATTTT | CSARDGSGGNQPQHF
TRBJ2-5 | TRBV12-3/TRBV12-4 | few | - | TGTGCCAGCTCTCATGGCGGGGGCAGGGAGACCCAGTACTTC | CASSHGGGRETQYF
TRBJ2-1 | TRBV6-1 | - | TRBD1 | TGTGCCAGCAGCTCCGACAGGGCCTCCTACAATGAGCAGTCCTTC | CASSSDRASYNEQSF
TRBJ2-1 | TRBV6-8 | - | TRBD2 | TGTGCCAGCAGTCCCGCGGGAGGGGGCGCGGGTAATGAGCAGTTCTTC | CASSPAGGGAGNEQFF
TRBJ2-1 | TRBV12-3/TRBV12-4 | - | TRBD1 | TGTGCCATCACAGGGGCCACCAGCTCCTACAATGAGCAGTTCTTC | CAITGATSSYNEQFF
TRBJ1-5 | TRBV7-2 | - | - | TGTGCCAGCAGCTTAGATGGGGGCCGAGGGCAGCCCCAGCATTTT | CASSLDGGRGQPQHF
TRBJ1-6 | TRBV7-2 | few | - | TGTGCCAGCAGCTTAGATGGCAGACCCAATTCACCCCTCCACTTT | CASSLDGRPNSPLHF
TRBJ1-1 | TRBV7-2 | - | - | TGTGCCAGCAGCCGAGGAGGGGATGAAGCTTTCTTT | CASSRGGDEAFF
TRBJ2-7 | TRBV28 | - | - | TGTGCCAGCAACGTGGGAGGAGCAGAATTCTACGAGCAGTACTTC | CASNVGGAEFYEQYF
TRBJ1-2 | TRBV20-1 | few | - | TGCAGTGCTAGAGATGCACAGGGCCTTTTAGGCTATGGCTACACCTTC | CSARDAQGLLGYGYTF
TRBJ2-3 | TRBV11-2 | - | - | TGTGCCAGCAGCTTACTCAATGCGGGCACAGATACGCAGTATTTT | CASSLLNAGTDTQYF
TRBJ2-7 | TRBV5-1 | - | - | TGCGCCAGTGGACCGAGCAGCTCCTACGAGCAGTACTTC | CASGPSSSYEQYF
TRBJ1-5 | TRBV12-3/TRBV12-4 | - | - | TGTGCCAGCAGTTTGACAAGTAGCAATCAGCCCCAGCATTTT | CASSLTSSNQPQHF
TRBJ2-1 | TRBV7-8 | - | - | TGTGCCAGCAGCTTAGCGTTCGTGGGGGGCCCCTCTAAGGGTGAGCAGTTCTTC | CASSLAFVGGPSKGEQFF
TRBJ1-1 | TRBV7-8 | - | TRBD1 | TGTGCCAGCAGGACAACAGGGGCTCACACTGAAGCTTTCTTT | CASRTTGAHTEAFF
TRBJ1-4 | TRBV5-4 | - | - | TGTGCCAGCAGCTTCGCAGGGAGTAAAGAAAAACTGTTTTTT | CASSFAGSKEKLFF
TRBJ2-7 | TRBV12-3/TRBV12-4 | - | - | TGTGCCAGCAGTTTATCCGGAGGGAAGCCCTACGAGCAGTACTTC | CASSLSGGKPYEQYF